Each of the 5 T cell receptor beta chains below was sequenced from the same sample in a study of shared clonotypes between healthy human individuals. Using immunoSEQ multiplex PCR, the repertoire was profiled, and TCRdb retains in-frame clones only, with some absent. Of about 2 million clones listed, approximately 94% are singletons. Terminally differentiated effector memory CD45RA+ cells were excluded from the naive CD8 cells, which were CD45RO-negative and positively selected for CCR7. Sequencing was performed on naive CD8+ T cells sorted from blood. Every receptor here comes from a man younger than 35 in good health.

The genes are TRBV7-2 and TRBJ2-5, with 12 bases lining up with TRBD2. This CDR3 spans 17 amino acids. Germline V gene sequence: CDR1 SGHTA, CDR2 FQGNSA. V dropped 2 bases and J dropped 4; count of bases not matched to a gene: 8. The CDR3 DNA follows: TGTGCCAGCAGCTTAAGACTAGCGGGAGACGGTTTAGAGACCCAGTACTTC. Translating gives CASSLRLAGDGLETQYF.

This clone was detected only once. V is TRBV2 and J is TRBJ2-1, with 9 bases that match TRBD1. The CDR3 totals 14 residues. Germline lookup yields CDR1 SNHLY and CDR2 FYNNEI. With 2 bases clipped from V and 15 bases from J, the junction kept 11 bases outside the gene matches. CDR3 protein: CASSELGQGFGGFF. The CDR3 coding sequence is TGTGCCAGCAGTGAATTAGGACAGGGGTTCGGTGGGTTCTTC.

The chain uses TRBV9 and TRBJ1-1; 11 nucleotides align to TRBD1. Germline V gives CDR1 SGDLS, CDR2 YYNGEE. This CDR3 is built from 18 residues. Trimming cost V 3 bases and J 5 bases; bases outside gene matches: 15. CDR3 sequence reads: CASSEGQGAVGLSTEAFF. The CDR3 DNA follows: TGTGCCAGCAGCGAAGGACAGGGGGCGGTGGGTTTGTCTACTGAAGCTTTCTTT. Drawing the rest from reference TRBV9 and TRBJ1-1, the complete variable domain is DSGVTQTPKHLITATGQRVTLRCSPRSGDLSVYWYQQSLDQGLQFLIQYYNGEERAKGNILERFSAQQFPDLHSELNLSSLELGDSALYFCASSEGQGAVGLSTEAFFGQGTRLTVV.

The chain carries TRBV12-5 and TRBJ2-3; either TRBD1 or TRBD2 may supply D (7 bases each). The CDR3 covers 18 residues. Trimming cost V 7 bases and J 1 base, with 24 bases left between them. Germline loops: CDR1 LGHNT, CDR2 FRNRAP. The CDR3 sequence is CASALLQGGVGGTDTQYF. In DNA, the CDR3 is TGTGCTAGTGCCCTCCTCCAGGGGGGGGTTGGAGGCACAGATACGCAGTATTTT.

The gene calls are TRBV2 and TRBJ2-1, with 7 bases that match TRBD2. The V gene end was trimmed by 5 bases and the J gene end by 9 bases; junction bases not matched to a gene: 7. The CDR3 length is 13 residues. Germline V gene sequence: CDR1 SNHLY, CDR2 FYNNEI. The CDR3 loop is CASSPTSEGEQFF. The CDR3, as DNA: TGTGCCAGCAGTCCAACTAGCGAGGGTGAGCAGTTCTTC. The full variable domain, completed using reference TRBV2 and TRBJ2-1, is EPEVTQTPSHQVTQMGQEVILRCVPISNHLYFYWYRQILGQKVEFLVSFYNNEISEKSEIFDDQFSVERPDGSNFTLKIRSTKLEDSAMYFCASSPTSEGEQFFGPGTRLTVL.